Sequencing of this TCR beta chain was carried out in a study of CD8+ T cells in alopecia areata. General study results and limits: Just one nonresponder means the tie between baseline CD8+ expansion and response stays uncertain. Under tofacitinib, fewer expanded CD8+ clones appeared among the top 100 scalp clones. More clonal than normal scalp was lesional scalp, particularly alopecia totalis/universalis.

Concerning this clone itself: Its antigen remains unknown.

This CDR3 has 16 residues. Trimming cost V 0 bases and J 5 bases, with 17 bases left between them. Germline assignment: CDR1 MNHNY and CDR2 SVGAGI (reference sequence). As to treatment: oral pan-JAK inhibitor, 5-10 mg twice daily. It was from PBMCs that CD4+ and CD8+ T cells were sorted. cDNA reverse transcribed from extracted RNA served as the sequencing template. Clones were sequenced by immunoSEQ multiplex PCR, and TCRdb holds only the in-frame ones, with some missing. Of 150,000 to 250,000 clones listed, 60% are singletons. The source was CD4+ T cells sorted from blood, collected at week 4, from a patient treated with tofacitinib. The TCR was taken from a human donor with alopecia areata. V gene TRBV6-6 combines with J gene TRBJ2-7; D not certain. CDR3 amino acids: CASSYSSRAGRHEQYF. As DNA, the CDR3 is TGTGCCAGCAGTTACTCGAGTCGGGCAGGTCGCCACGAGCAGTACTTC.